This TCR beta chain is drawn from a study of type 1 regulatory T cells. Study information: This in vitro CD4 product, T-allo10, is enriched for Tr1 cells and alloantigen-specific.

Trimming cost V 6 bases and J 5 bases, with 25 bases left between them. The CDR3 is made up of 17 amino acids. The germline gives CDR1 ENHRY, CDR2 SYGVKD. Using its own MiXCR run on the reads, TCRdb lists one record per CDR3 protein. Of 65,000 to 80,000 distinct CDR3 sequences listed, roughly 20% are singletons. Study-level points and caveats: Compared with non-type 1 regulatory T cells, type 1 regulatory T cells showed a more restricted TCR repertoire.

This clonotype has just a few counts. Its antigen is undetermined. The TCR sequence derives from a human donor in good health. This chain uses TRBV10-3 with TRBJ1-2, with D possibly being TRBD1 (6 bases). The sample taken for sequencing was cultured type 1 regulatory T (Tr1) cells, either the whole culture or a sorted fraction (not recorded which). The CDR3 region has the DNA TGTGCCATCAGGGGAGAGGACAGAGCGAAGAGGCCTTATGGCTACACCTTC. This sequence encodes CAIRGEDRAKRPYGYTF.